This T cell receptor beta chain was profiled in a study of blood T cells in healthy people across ages. Germline V gene data show CDR1 as MGHRA and CDR2 as YSYEKL. CDR3 size: 15 residues. The ends were cut back, 4 bases at V and 10 bases at J, with 20 bases in the middle. Combining a sample-barcoded 5' primer with a J-beta primer mix, a second PCR ran for roughly 7 to 12 cycles. TCRdb itself ran the 5' RACE reads through MiXCR, one entry per CDR3 protein. Found here are some 1.4 million distinct CDR3 sequences, around two fifths of them singletons; the top ten hold roughly 7.9%. The V and J genes are TRBV4-1 and TRBJ2-1; tentative D call: TRBD2 (5 bases). This receptor was taken from a young woman in good health. Sequences were obtained from blood. The chain's CDR3 is CASSLSDTGVYEQFF. The CDR3 DNA follows: TGCGCCAGCAGCCTCAGTGACACCGGGGTCTACGAGCAGTTCTTC.